The TCR beta chain under discussion was sequenced for a study of blood T cell repertoires in COVID-19. Across the whole study: Acute and convalescent COVID-19 specimens originated in the United States, Italy and Spain. PBMCs, B-cell-depleted T cells, or T cells provided the cDNA or gDNA that made up the material.

This CDR3 is built from 11 residues. Germline V gives CDR1 SQVTM, CDR2 ANQGSEA. J gave up 6 bases and V 6 bases, and 3 bases lay outside the gene matches. Under the authors' procedure: From reference gene primer amplification, estimates of nucleated cell counts were derived. Assay used: immunoSEQ multiplex PCR; TCRdb lists only in-frame clones, some missing. V and J calls and clone size are those listed in that table; D and trimming were worked out from the DNA. The table shows roughly 65,000 clones, with 90% occurring only once. What was sequenced was peripheral blood. The origin of this receptor is a man aged 55-75 years with acute or convalescent COVID-19. The chain employs TRBV29-1 and TRBJ1-2; the match to TRBD1 covers 8 bases. Here the CDR3 reads CSVGQGDGYTF. The CDR3 DNA follows: TGCAGCGTAGGACAGGGTGATGGCTACACCTTC.